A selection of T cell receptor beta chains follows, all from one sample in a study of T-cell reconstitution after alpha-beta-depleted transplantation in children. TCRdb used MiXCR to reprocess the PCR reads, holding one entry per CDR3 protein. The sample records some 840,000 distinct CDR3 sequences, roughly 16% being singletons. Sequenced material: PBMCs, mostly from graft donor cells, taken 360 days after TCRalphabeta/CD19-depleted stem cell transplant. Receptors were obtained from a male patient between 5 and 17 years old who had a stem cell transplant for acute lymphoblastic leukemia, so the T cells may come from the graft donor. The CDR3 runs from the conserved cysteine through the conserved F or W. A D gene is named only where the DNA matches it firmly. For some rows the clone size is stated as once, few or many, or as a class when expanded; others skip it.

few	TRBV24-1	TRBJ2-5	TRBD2	CATSETTSGTQETQYF	TGTGCCACCAGTGAGACGACTAGCGGGACCCAAGAGACCCAGTACTTC
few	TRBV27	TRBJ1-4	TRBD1	CASRGAGGRKLFF	TGTGCCAGCAGAGGGGCAGGGGGCAGAAAACTGTTTTTT
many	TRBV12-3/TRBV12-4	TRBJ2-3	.	CATLPGTRPDTQYF	TGTGCCACATTGCCGGGGACCAGACCAGATACGCAGTATTTT
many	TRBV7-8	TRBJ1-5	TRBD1	CASSLSGTGSHQPQHF	TGTGCCAGCAGCTTATCCGGGACAGGTAGCCATCAGCCCCAGCATTTT
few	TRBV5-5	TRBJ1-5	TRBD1	CASSLYRGTQPQHF	TGTGCCAGCAGCTTATACAGGGGGACTCAGCCCCAGCATTTT
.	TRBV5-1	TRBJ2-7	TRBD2	CASSLGGSGVAEQYF	TGCGCCAGCAGCTTGGGGGGTAGCGGGGTTGCCGAGCAGTACTTC
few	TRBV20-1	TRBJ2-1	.	CSAIDGPYNEQFF	TGCAGTGCTATAGACGGGCCCTACAATGAGCAGTTCTTC
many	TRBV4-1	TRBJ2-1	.	CASSRWDGYNEQFF	TGCGCCAGCAGCCGCTGGGACGGTTACAATGAGCAGTTCTTC
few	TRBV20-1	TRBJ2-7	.	CSDPTGRSHEQYF	TGCAGTGATCCGACAGGCCGTTCCCACGAGCAGTACTTC
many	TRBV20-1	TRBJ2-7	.	CSARVPGSSYEQYF	TGCAGTGCTAGGGTCCCAGGTAGCTCCTACGAGCAGTACTTC
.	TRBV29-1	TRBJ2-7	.	CSVVRTYEQYF	TGCAGCGTTGTACGGACTTACGAGCAGTACTTC
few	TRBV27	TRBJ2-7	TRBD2	CASGRWIAGGSYEQYF	TGTGCCAGTGGGAGATGGATAGCGGGGGGCTCCTACGAGCAGTACTTC
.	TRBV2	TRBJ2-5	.	CASTSRASQETQYF	TGTGCCAGCACGTCCAGGGCCTCCCAAGAGACCCAGTACTTC
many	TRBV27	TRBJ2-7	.	CASSHAGYEQYF	TGTGCCAGCAGTCACGCGGGCTACGAGCAGTACTTC
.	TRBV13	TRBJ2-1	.	CASSPMWGRLEQFF	TGTGCCAGCAGCCCGATGTGGGGTCGCTTGGAGCAGTTCTTC
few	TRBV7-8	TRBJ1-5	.	CASSLARVGNQPQHF	TGTGCCAGCAGCTTAGCCCGGGTTGGGAATCAGCCCCAGCATTTT
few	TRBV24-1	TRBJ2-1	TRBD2	CATSASGRAPNEQFF	TGTGCCACCAGTGCTAGCGGGAGGGCCCCCAATGAGCAGTTCTTC
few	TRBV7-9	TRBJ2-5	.	CASSFGSVQETQYF	TGTGCCAGCAGCTTCGGTTCCGTCCAAGAGACCCAGTACTTC
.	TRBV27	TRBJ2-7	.	CASSLKGHYEQYF	TGTGCCAGCAGTCTCAAAGGGCACTACGAGCAGTACTTC
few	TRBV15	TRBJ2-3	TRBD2	CATSRDRAGVTRDTQYF	TGTGCCACCAGCAGAGATCGAGCGGGAGTAACTCGAGATACGCAGTATTTT
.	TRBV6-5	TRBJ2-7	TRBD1	CASSSGTGIEQYF	TGTGCCAGCAGTTCCGGGACAGGGATAGAGCAGTACTTC